This note documents a single TCR beta chain sequence. This sample was taken from a study of technical replicates of blood from several donors. The CDR3 length is 18 residues. Trimming took 0 bases from V and 3 from J; bases not matched to a gene: 12. The germline V gene has CDR1 MRHNA and CDR2 SNTAGT. Repertoires were generated with immunoSEQ multiplex PCR, while TCRdb's copy carries only in-frame clones and drops some. The table shows 75,000 to 90,000 clones, with approximately 96% occurring only once. The sequenced sample was T cells isolated from PBMCs. This receptor was obtained from a human donor in good health. The chain employs TRBV6-4 and TRBJ2-7; TRBD1 matches 9 bases. CDR3 region: CASSDSPSSTGGSYEQYF. The CDR3 region has the DNA TGTGCCAGCAGTGACTCGCCCTCCTCGACAGGGGGAAGCTACGAGCAGTACTTC.